The 20 T cell receptor beta chains in this list originate from one sample, sequenced in a study of blood T cells in healthy people across ages. Combining a sample-barcoded 5' primer with a J-beta primer mix, a second PCR ran for 7 to 11 cycles. One entry per CDR3 protein results from TCRdb running MiXCR on the 5' RACE reads. Here the sample spans roughly 1,500,000 distinct CDR3 sequences, approximately 40% being singletons. Sequencing was done on a sample of blood. The receptors shown here come from a woman younger than 30 in good health.

The chain combines TRBV7-3 with TRBJ2-1; tentative D call: TRBD2 (5 bases). This CDR3 has 16 amino acids. Trimming cost V 2 bases and J 2 bases, with 13 bases left between them. Germline CDR1 and CDR2: SGHTA and FQGTGA. The CDR3 sequence: CASSLYGLATYNEQFF. DNA for the CDR3: TGTGCCAGCAGCTTATACGGGCTAGCCACCTACAATGAGCAGTTCTTC.

The gene calls are TRBV11-2 and TRBJ1-1; TRBD1 is a possible D gene (5 bases). The V end lost 7 bases, the J end lost 1 base, and 19 bases lay between the germline ends. Germline V gene sequence: CDR1 SGHAT, CDR2 FQNNGV. There are 16 residues in the CDR3. CDR3 DNA sequence: TGTGCCAGCACGTTAAACCCGGGGCGGACGAACACTGAAGCTTTCTTT. It encodes CASTLNPGRTNTEAFF.

The chain employs TRBV9 and TRBJ2-5; 16 nucleotides align to TRBD2. V shed 4 bases and J 5 bases; nucleotides not matched to a gene: 8. Germline lookup yields CDR1 SGDLS and CDR2 YYNGEE. The CDR3 is 17 residues long. CDR3 region: CASSPGTSGGVWETQYF. CDR3 bases: TGTGCCAGCAGCCCCGGGACTAGCGGGGGGGTATGGGAGACCCAGTACTTC.

The chain employs TRBV13 and TRBJ1-1; no definite D call. V was trimmed by 3 bases and J by 0 bases, leaving 11 bases between them. The CDR3 has 15 residues. Germline V gene sequence: CDR1 PRHDT, CDR2 FYEKMQ (reference sequence). The CDR3 nucleotides read TGTGCCAGCAGCTTTGGCGCACAGTTGAACACTGAAGCTTTCTTT. Translation: CASSFGAQLNTEAFF.

The rearrangement uses TRBV3-1 and TRBJ2-1; D tentatively fits TRBD1 or TRBD2 (5 bases each). V lost 8 bases and J 1 base, leaving 15 bases between the germline ends. The CDR3 is 15 amino acids. From germline, CDR1 is LGHDT and CDR2 YNNKEL (reference sequence). The CDR3 bases are TGTGCCAGCGTTGTGGGGGAAGGATCCTACAATGAGCAGTTCTTC. It translates to CASVVGEGSYNEQFF.

The rearrangement uses TRBV3-1 and TRBJ1-1; TRBD1 agrees at 7 bases. Germline CDR1 LGHDT, CDR2 YNNKEL (reference sequence). V lost 4 bases, J lost 6 bases, and 5 bases stayed unmatched. The CDR3 is made up of 13 amino acids. Here the CDR3 DNA reads TGTGCCAGCAGCCCAGGGGGATACCCTGAAGCTTTCTTT. Its translation is CASSPGGYPEAFF.

The V gene is TRBV3-1, the J gene TRBJ1-5; maybe TRBD1 (5 bases). The germline gives CDR1 LGHDT, CDR2 YNNKEL (reference sequence). The V end lost 0 bases, the J end lost 0 bases, and 18 bases lay between the germline ends. CDR3 length: 19 amino acids. The CDR3, as DNA: TGTGCCAGCAGCCAAGATCCGGGGCCTCCGCTATATAGCAATCAGCCCCAGCATTTT. It translates to CASSQDPGPPLYSNQPQHF.

J is TRBJ2-7 and V is TRBV2, with D perhaps matching TRBD2 (5 bases). Germline CDR1 reads SNHLY; CDR2 reads FYNNEI. CDR3 length: 15 amino acids. V lost 7 bases, J lost 3 bases, and 19 bases lay in between. Here the CDR3 DNA reads TGTGCCAGCAAACGGGGTGGGCCGCCCGACTACGAGCAGTACTTC. Protein: CASKRGGPPDYEQYF.

The rearrangement uses TRBV4-1 and TRBJ2-5; D is ambiguous. The J call may be mistaken, given a closer DNA end match to TRBJ2-7. The CDR3 is 14 amino acids. Germline CDR1 MGHRA, CDR2 YSYEKL. CDR3 loop: CASSQILEIYEQYF. The CDR3 DNA reads as TGCGCCAGCAGCCAAATCCTCGAGATCTACGAGCAGTACTTC.

The chain combines TRBV6-6 with TRBJ1-2, with D hard to call. The germline V and J ends were trimmed by 2 bases and 5 bases, with 9 bases remaining between them. The CDR3 consists of 13 residues. Germline CDR1 is MNHNY and CDR2 is SVGAGI (reference sequence). The CDR3 loop is CASSYAASYGYTF. CDR3 coding DNA: TGTGCCAGCAGTTACGCAGCTTCTTATGGCTACACCTTC.

The chain is built from TRBV20-1 and TRBJ2-7; TRBD2 matches at 10 bases. Per the germline V gene, CDR1 is DFQATT and CDR2 is SNEGSKA (reference sequence). The CDR3 sequence is 17 residues long. Trimming took 1 base from V and 3 from J; bases not matched to a gene: 12. CDR3 region: CSARAGLDSGRSYEQYF. The CDR3 DNA sequence: TGCAGTGCTAGAGCGGGTTTAGATAGCGGGAGGAGCTACGAGCAGTACTTC.

CDR3 in amino acids: CASSTRGGLDTGELFF. The DNA of the CDR3 is TGCGCCAGCAGCACGCGGGGTGGGCTAGACACCGGGGAGCTGTTTTTT. The V call is TRBV4-1, the J call TRBJ2-2; D possibly corresponds to TRBD2 (6 bases). Germline-derived CDR1 and CDR2 are MGHRA and YSYEKL. V gave up 5 bases and J gave up 3 bases, with 16 bases separating them. The CDR3 is 16 residues long.

In regard to this clonotype: Since a much larger clone is just one base distant, this may be a read error. The chain is built from TRBV2 and TRBJ2-6, with TRBD1 matching 8 bases. Germline CDR1 is SNHLY and CDR2 is FYNNEI. This CDR3 contains 15 residues. The CDR3 coding sequence is TGTGCCGGCAGTTTGGACAGGGCTGGGGCCAACGTCCTGACTTTC. The encoded protein is CAGSLDRAGANVLTF.

The CDR3 nucleotides read TGTGCCAGCAGCCCCCTGTCTAGCGGGAGCCCCACAGATACGCAGTATTTT. This codes for CASSPLSSGSPTDTQYF. The genes are TRBV5-6 and TRBJ2-3; 10 bases match TRBD2. After removal of 4 bases from V and 2 bases from J, the junction contained 10 bases not matched to a gene. The CDR3 runs to 17 residues. Germline lookup yields CDR1 SGHDT and CDR2 YYEEEE.

This clonotype was counted between two and nine times. The rearrangement links TRBV2 to TRBJ2-1, with 7 bases lining up with TRBD2. J gave up 5 bases and V 0 bases, and 13 bases lay outside the gene matches. Germline V gene lookup returns CDR1 SNHLY and CDR2 FYNNEI. This CDR3 contains 18 residues. The CDR3 region is CASSEAHLLAEVDNEQFF. The DNA of the CDR3 is TGTGCCAGCAGTGAAGCGCACCTTCTAGCGGAAGTAGACAATGAGCAGTTCTTC.

This clonotype showed up just a few times. The V gene is TRBV5-1, the J gene TRBJ1-2, with a possible D match to TRBD1 (5 bases). The CDR3 sequence is 14 residues long. CDR1 is SGHRS and CDR2 is YFSETQ in the germline V gene. Between the trimmed V and J ends, which lost 7 bases and 6 bases, there was a span of 19 bases. Written as DNA, the CDR3 is TGCGCCAGCCGATTGAGGAGGGACTGGGATGGCTACACCTTC. As protein: CASRLRRDWDGYTF. The full variable domain, its missing parts supplied by reference TRBV5-1 and TRBJ1-2, is KAGVTQTPRYLIKTRGQQVTLSCSPISGHRSVSWYQQTPGQGLQFLFEYFSETQRNKGNFPGRFSGRQFSNSRSEMNVSTLELGDSALYLCASRLRRDWDGYTFGSGTRLTVV.

The chain joins TRBV9 to TRBJ2-2; 11 bases fit TRBD2. The CDR3 loop spans 17 amino acids. The V segment lost 0 bases and the J segment 5 bases; nucleotides outside the gene matches: 6. Germline CDR1 is SGDLS and CDR2 is YYNGEE. CDR3 loop: CASSVEIAGGPTGELFF. The CDR3 coding sequence is TGTGCCAGCAGCGTAGAGATAGCGGGGGGGCCAACCGGGGAGCTGTTTTTT.

This clonotype came up a few times. V gene TRBV3-1 combines with J gene TRBJ1-6; weak D call: TRBD1 (6 bases). Trimming cost V 0 bases and J 4 bases, with 7 bases left between them. Germline loops: CDR1 LGHDT, CDR2 YNNKEL (reference sequence). This CDR3 has 15 residues. The CDR3 spells CASSQDTGYNSPLHF. The CDR3 nucleotides read TGTGCCAGCAGCCAAGATACAGGGTATAATTCACCCCTCCACTTT. The full variable domain, its missing parts supplied by reference TRBV3-1 and TRBJ1-6, is DTAVSQTPKYLVTQMGNDKSIKCEQNLGHDTMYWYKQDSKKFLKIMFSYNNKELIINETVPNRFSPKSPDKAHLNLHINSLELGDSAVYFCASSQDTGYNSPLHFGNGTRLTVT.

A few counts support this clonotype. The chain has TRBV20-1 and TRBJ1-5, with D uncertain. The germline V and J ends were trimmed by 5 bases and 2 bases, with 10 bases remaining between them. The CDR3 has 13 amino acids. Germline V gives CDR1 DFQATT, CDR2 SNEGSKA (reference sequence). The CDR3 reads CSARPDGNQPQHF. CDR3 DNA: TGCAGTGCTCGCCCCGATGGCAATCAGCCCCAGCATTTT.

In its sample, this clonotype was seen a few times. The chain links TRBV7-9 to TRBJ2-7, with D possibly being TRBD2 (6 bases). Germline CDR1 is SEHNR and CDR2 is FQNEAQ (reference sequence). Trimming cost V 1 base and J 0 bases, with 7 bases left between them. This CDR3 contains 14 residues. CDR3 residues: CASSLGDFSYEQYF. The CDR3 DNA follows: TGTGCCAGCAGCTTAGGGGACTTCTCCTACGAGCAGTACTTC. Filled out from reference TRBV7-9 and TRBJ2-7, the complete variable domain reads DTGVSQNPRHKITKRGQNVTFRCDPISEHNRLYWYRQTLGQGPEFLTYFQNEAQLEKSRLLSDRFSAERPKGSFSTLEIQRTEQGDSAMYLCASSLGDFSYEQYFGPGTRLTVT.